This T cell receptor beta chain was captured by sequencing in a study of graft-versus-host responses after intestinal transplantation. Study summary: Every recipient had anti-thymocyte globulin induction and about three years of tacrolimus plus steroids. Study results and caveats: Recipient marrow contained GvH clones, some of which appeared first in ileum or blood.

A note on this clone: Its antigen is not known. Other DNA sequences of this sample code for an identical CDR3.

Clones were sequenced by immunoSEQ multiplex PCR, and TCRdb holds only the in-frame ones, with some missing. The data hold about 120,000 clones, with approximately 94% observed a single time. The sample was unstimulated CD4+ T cells sorted from spleen or lymph node cells, taken before transplant. The receptor was isolated from a human donor who was the organ donor for an intestinal transplant.

CDR3 nucleotides: TGTGCCAGCAGTGTCACGGGATCTGGAAACACCATATATTTT. Amino acids: CASSVTGSGNTIYF. The rearrangement uses TRBV6-1 and TRBJ1-3, with D unclear. The CDR3 consists of 14 residues. Germline V gives CDR1 MNHNS, CDR2 SASEGT. Trimming shortened V by 4 bases and J by 1 base, and 8 bases separated the two germline ends.